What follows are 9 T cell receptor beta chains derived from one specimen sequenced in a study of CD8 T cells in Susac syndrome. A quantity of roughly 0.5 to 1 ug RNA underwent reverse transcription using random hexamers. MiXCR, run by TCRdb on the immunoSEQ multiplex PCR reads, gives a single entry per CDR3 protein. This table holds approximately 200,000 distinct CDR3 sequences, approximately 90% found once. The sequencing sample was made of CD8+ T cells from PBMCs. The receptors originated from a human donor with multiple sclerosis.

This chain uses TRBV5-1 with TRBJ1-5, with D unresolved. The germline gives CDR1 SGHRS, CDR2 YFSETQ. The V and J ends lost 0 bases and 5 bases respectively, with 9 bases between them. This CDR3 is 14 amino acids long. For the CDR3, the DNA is TGCGCCAGCAGCTTGGTATCAGGTCATCAGCCCCAGCATTTT. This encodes CASSLVSGHQPQHF.

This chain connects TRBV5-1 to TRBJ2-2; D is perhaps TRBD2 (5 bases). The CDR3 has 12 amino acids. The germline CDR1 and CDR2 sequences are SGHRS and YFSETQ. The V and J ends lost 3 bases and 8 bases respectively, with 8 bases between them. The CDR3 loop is CASSSGGGELFF. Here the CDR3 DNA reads TGCGCCAGCAGCTCCGGCGGGGGGGAGCTGTTTTTT.

CDR3: CASSSDRHTEAFF. CDR3 DNA sequence: TGTGCCAGCAGTTCGGACAGGCACACTGAAGCTTTCTTT. The chain joins TRBV6-5 to TRBJ1-1; 7 positions agree with TRBD1. The CDR3 sequence is 13 residues long. The trim removed 4 bases at V and 3 bases at J, leaving 2 bases unmatched. Germline CDR1 is MNHEY and CDR2 is SVGAGI.

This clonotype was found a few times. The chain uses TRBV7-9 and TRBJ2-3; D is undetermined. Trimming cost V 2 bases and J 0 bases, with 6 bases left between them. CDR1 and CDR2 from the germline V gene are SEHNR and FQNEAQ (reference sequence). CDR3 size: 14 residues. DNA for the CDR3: TGTGCCAGCAGCTTACCTGGGAGCACAGATACGCAGTATTTT. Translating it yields CASSLPGSTDTQYF.

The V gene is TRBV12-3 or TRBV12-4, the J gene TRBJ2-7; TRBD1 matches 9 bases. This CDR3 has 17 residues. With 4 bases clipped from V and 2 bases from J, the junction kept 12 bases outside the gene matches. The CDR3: CASSSILGQGETYEQYF. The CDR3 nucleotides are TGTGCCAGCAGTTCCATACTGGGACAGGGTGAGACCTACGAGCAGTACTTC.

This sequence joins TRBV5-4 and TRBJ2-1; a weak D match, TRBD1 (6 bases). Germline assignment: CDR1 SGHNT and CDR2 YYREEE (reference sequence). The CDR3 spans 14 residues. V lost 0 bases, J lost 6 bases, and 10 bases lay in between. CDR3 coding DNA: TGTGCCAGCAGCTTGGAGGGGGAAGGCAATGAGCAGTTCTTC. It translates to CASSLEGEGNEQFF. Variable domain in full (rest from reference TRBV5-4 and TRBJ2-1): ETGVTQSPTHLIKTRGQQVTLRCSSQSGHNTVSWYQQALGQGPQFIFQYYREEENGRGNFPPRFSGLQFPNYSSELNVNALELDDSALYLCASSLEGEGNEQFFGPGTRLTVL.

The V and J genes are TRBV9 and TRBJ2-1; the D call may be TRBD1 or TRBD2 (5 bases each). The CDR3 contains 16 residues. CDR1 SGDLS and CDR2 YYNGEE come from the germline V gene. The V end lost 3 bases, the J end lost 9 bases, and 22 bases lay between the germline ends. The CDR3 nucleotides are TGTGCCAGCAGCGCCCCATCCGGGCTAGACAGCGGTGAGCAGTTCTTC. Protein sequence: CASSAPSGLDSGEQFF.

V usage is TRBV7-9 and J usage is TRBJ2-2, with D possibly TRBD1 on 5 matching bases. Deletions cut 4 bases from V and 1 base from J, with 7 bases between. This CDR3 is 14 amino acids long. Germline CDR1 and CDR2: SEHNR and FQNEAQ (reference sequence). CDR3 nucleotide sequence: TGTGCCAGCAGCTCTACAGGGAACACCGGGGAGCTGTTTTTT. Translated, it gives CASSSTGNTGELFF. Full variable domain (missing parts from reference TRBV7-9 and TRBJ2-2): DTGVSQNPRHKITKRGQNVTFRCDPISEHNRLYWYRQTLGQGPEFLTYFQNEAQLEKSRLLSDRFSAERPKGSFSTLEIQRTEQGDSAMYLCASSSTGNTGELFFGEGSRLTVL.

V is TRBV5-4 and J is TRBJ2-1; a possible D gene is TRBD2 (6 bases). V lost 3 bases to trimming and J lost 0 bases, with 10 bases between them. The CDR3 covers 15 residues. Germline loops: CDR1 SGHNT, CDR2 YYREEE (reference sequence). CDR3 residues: CASSSGLTSYNEQFF. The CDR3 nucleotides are TGTGCCAGCAGCTCGGGACTCACCTCCTACAATGAGCAGTTCTTC.